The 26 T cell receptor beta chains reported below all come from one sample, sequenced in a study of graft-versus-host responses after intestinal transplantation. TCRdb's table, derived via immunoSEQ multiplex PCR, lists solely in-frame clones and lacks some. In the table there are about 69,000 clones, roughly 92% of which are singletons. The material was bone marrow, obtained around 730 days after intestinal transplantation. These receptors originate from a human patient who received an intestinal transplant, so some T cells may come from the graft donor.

DNA for the CDR3: TGTGCCAGCAGTTTAGTGTCTAGGAAGGATGGCTACACCTTC. Its protein product is CASSLVSRKDGYTF. V gene TRBV6-5 combines with J gene TRBJ1-2, with D uncertain. Germline CDR1 reads MNHEY; CDR2 reads SVGAGI. The V gene lost 4 bases and the J gene lost 6 bases, with 15 bases spanning the gap. The CDR3 is made up of 14 amino acids.

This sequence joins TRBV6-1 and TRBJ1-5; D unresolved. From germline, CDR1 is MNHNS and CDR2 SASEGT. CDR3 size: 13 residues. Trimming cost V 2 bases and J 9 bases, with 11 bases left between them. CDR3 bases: TGTGCCAGCAGTGAAATTGTTATTGGGCCCCAGCATTTT. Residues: CASSEIVIGPQHF.

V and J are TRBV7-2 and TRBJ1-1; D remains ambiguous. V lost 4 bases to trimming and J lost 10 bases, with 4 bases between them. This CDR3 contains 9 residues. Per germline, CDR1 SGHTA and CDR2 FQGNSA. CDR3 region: CASSSIAFF. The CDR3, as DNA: TGTGCCAGCAGCTCAATAGCTTTCTTT.

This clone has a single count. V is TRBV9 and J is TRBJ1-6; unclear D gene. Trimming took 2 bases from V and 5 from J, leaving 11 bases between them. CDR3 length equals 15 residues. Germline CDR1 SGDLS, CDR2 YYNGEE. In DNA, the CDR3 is TGTGCCAGCAGCGTTAACCCTGAGGATAATTCACCCCTCCACTTT. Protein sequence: CASSVNPEDNSPLHF.

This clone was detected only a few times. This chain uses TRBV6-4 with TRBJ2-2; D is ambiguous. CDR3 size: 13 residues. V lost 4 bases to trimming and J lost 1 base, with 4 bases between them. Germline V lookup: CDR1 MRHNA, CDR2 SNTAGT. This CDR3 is CASSAGNTGELFF. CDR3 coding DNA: TGTGCCAGCAGTGCAGGGAACACCGGGGAGCTGTTTTTT.

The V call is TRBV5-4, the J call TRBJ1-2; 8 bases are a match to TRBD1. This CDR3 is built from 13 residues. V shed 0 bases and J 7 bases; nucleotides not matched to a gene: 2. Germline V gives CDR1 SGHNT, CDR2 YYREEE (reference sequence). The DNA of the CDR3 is TGTGCCAGCAGCTTGGCCGGACAGGGTGGCTACACCTTC. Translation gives CASSLAGQGGYTF. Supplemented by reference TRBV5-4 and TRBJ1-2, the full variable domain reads ETGVTQSPTHLIKTRGQQVTLRCSSQSGHNTVSWYQQALGQGPQFIFQYYREEENGRGNFPPRFSGLQFPNYSSELNVNALELDDSALYLCASSLAGQGGYTFGSGTRLTVV.

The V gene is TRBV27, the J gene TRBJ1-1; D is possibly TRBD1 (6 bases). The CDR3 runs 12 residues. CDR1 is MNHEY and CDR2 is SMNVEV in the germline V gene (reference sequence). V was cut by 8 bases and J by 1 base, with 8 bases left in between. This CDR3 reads CASSQGNTEAFF. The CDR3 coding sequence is TGTGCCAGCTCACAGGGGAACACTGAAGCTTTCTTT.

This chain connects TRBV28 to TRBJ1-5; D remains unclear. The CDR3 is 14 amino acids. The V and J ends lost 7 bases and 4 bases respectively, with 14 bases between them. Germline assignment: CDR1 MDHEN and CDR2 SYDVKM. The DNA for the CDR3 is TGTGCCAGCACCCTGGACGGGAGAAATCAGCCCCAGCATTTT. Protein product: CASTLDGRNQPQHF.

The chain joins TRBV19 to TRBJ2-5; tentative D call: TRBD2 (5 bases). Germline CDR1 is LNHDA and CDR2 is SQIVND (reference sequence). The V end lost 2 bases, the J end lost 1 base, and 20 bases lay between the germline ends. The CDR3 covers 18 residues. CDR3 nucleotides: TGTGCCAGTAGTATAAAAGGGAACACTAGGCGGCCCCAAGAGACCCAGTACTTC. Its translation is CASSIKGNTRRPQETQYF.

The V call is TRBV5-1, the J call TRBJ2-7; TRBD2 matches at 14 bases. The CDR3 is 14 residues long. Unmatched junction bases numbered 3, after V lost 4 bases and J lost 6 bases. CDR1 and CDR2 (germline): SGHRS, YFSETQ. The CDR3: CASSGGLAGGEQYF. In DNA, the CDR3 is TGCGCCAGCAGCGGTGGACTAGCGGGAGGCGAGCAGTACTTC.

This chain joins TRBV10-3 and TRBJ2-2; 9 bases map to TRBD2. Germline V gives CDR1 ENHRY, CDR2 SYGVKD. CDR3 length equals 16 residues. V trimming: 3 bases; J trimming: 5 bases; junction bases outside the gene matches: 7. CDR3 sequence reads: CAISDLAGSGTGELFF. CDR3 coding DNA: TGTGCCATCAGTGACCTAGCGGGAAGCGGAACCGGGGAGCTGTTTTTT.

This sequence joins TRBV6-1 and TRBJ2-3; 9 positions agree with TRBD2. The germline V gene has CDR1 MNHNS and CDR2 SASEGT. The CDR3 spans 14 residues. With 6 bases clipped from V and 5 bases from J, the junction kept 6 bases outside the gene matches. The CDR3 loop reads CASSLAGLGDTQYF. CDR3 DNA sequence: TGTGCCAGCAGCCTAGCGGGGCTCGGAGATACGCAGTATTTT.

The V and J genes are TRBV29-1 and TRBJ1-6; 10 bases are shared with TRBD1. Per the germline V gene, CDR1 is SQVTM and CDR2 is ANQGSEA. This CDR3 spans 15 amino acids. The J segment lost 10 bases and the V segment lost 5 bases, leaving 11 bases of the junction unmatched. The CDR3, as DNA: TGCAGCGTTTCCACCGGGACAGGGGAAACCTCACCCCTCCACTTT. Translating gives CSVSTGTGETSPLHF.

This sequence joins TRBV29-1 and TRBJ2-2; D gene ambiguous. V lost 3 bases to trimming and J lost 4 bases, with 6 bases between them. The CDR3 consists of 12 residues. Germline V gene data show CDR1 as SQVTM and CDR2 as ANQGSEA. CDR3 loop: CSVEAFTGELFF. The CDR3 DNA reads TGCAGCGTTGAGGCCTTCACCGGGGAGCTGTTTTTT.

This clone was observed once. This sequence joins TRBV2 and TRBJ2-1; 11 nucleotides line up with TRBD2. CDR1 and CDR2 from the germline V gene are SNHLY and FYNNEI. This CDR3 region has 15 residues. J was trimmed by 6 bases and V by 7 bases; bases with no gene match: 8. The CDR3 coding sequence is TGTGCCAGCACCTTACTAGCGGGGGAGGTCAATGAGCAGTTCTTC. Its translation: CASTLLAGEVNEQFF.

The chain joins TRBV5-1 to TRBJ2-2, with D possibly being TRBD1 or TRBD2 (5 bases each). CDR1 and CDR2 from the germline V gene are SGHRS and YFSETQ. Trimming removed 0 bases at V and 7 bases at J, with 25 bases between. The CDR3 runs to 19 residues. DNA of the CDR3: TGCGCCAGCAGCTTGGCCGAACAGGATTCGGGATTGATCGGCGGGGAGCTGTTTTTT. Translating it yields CASSLAEQDSGLIGGELFF.

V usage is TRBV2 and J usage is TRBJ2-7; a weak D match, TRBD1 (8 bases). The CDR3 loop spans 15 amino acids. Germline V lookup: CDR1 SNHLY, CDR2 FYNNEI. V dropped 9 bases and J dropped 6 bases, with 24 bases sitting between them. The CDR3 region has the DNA TGTGCCAGGGGGGGGACAGGTAGGGAAGGAGGCGAGCAGTACTTC. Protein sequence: CARGGTGREGGEQYF.

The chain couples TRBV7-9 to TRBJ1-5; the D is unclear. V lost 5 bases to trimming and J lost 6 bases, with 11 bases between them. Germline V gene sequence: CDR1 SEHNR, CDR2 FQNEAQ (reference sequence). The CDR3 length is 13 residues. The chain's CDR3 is CASSALWGQPQHF. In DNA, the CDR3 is TGTGCCAGCAGCGCACTCTGGGGTCAGCCCCAGCATTTT.

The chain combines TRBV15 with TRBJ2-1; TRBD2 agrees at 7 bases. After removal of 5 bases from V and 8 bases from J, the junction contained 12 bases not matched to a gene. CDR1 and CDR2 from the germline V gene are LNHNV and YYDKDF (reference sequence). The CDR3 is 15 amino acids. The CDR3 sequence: CATSGLVNGGDEQFF. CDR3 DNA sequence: TGTGCCACCAGCGGACTAGTAAATGGCGGGGATGAGCAGTTCTTC.

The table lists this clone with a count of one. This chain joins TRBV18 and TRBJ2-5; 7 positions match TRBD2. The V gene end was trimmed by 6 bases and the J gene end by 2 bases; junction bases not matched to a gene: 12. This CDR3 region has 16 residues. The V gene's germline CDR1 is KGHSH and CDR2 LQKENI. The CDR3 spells CASSPNGGGGQETQYF. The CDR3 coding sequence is TGTGCCAGCTCTCCCAACGGCGGGGGAGGGCAAGAGACCCAGTACTTC.

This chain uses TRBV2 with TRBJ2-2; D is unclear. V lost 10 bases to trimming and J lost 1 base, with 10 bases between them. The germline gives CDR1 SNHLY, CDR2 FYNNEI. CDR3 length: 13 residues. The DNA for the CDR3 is TGTGCCAACCCGGACCGGAACACCGGGGAGCTGTTTTTT. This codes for CANPDRNTGELFF.

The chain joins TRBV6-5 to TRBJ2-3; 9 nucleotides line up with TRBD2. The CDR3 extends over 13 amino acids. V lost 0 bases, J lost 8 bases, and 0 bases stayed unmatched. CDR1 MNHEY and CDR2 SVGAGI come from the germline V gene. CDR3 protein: CASSYSSGSTQYF. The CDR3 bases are TGTGCCAGCAGTTACTCTAGCGGGAGTACGCAGTATTTT.

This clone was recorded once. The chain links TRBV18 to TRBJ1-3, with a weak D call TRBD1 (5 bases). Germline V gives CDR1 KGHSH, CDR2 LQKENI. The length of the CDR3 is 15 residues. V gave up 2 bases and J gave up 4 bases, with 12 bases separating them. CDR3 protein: CASSPGWGDGNTIYF. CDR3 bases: TGTGCCAGCTCACCAGGTTGGGGGGACGGAAACACCATATATTTT.

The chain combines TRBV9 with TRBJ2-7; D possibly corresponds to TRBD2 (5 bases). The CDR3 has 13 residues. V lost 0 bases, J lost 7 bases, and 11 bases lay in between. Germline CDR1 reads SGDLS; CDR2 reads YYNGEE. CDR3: CASSVGGTGEQYF. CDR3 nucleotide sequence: TGTGCCAGCAGCGTAGGGGGAACGGGGGAGCAGTACTTC.

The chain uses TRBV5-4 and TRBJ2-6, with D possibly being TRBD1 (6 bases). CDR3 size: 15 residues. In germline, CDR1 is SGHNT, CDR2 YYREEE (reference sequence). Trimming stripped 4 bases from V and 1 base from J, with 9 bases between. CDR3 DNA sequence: TGTGCCAGCAGCCAACAGGGATCTGGGGCCAACGTCCTGACTTTC. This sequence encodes CASSQQGSGANVLTF.

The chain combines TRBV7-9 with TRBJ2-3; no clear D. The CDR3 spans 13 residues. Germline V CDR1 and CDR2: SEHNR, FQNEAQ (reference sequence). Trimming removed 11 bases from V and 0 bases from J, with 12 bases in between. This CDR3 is CAPLAVSTDTQYF. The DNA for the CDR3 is TGTGCCCCATTGGCGGTAAGCACAGATACGCAGTATTTT.